This TCR beta chain is from a study of shared clonotypes between healthy human individuals. Points from the study as a whole: Against clonotypes common to all four donors, non-shared ones had lower generation probabilities. For naive CD4 cells, roughly 5.5% of clonotypes were shared across a handful of donors.

As concerns this clone: Antigen specificity is unknown.

At the deep level, the assay was run. Only in-frame clones appear in the TCRdb table, and some are missing; sequencing was by immunoSEQ multiplex PCR. The table lists some 2,000,000 clones, roughly 94% of them singletons, with 0.1% to 0.15% in the top ten. The CDR3 covers 15 residues. From germline, CDR1 is LNHDA and CDR2 SQIVND (reference sequence). V gave up 7 bases and J gave up 0 bases, with 13 bases separating them. The V call is TRBV19, the J call TRBJ2-4, with D possibly matching TRBD2 (5 bases). This sequence originates from a man younger than 35 in good health. The sample consisted of naive CD4+ T cells sorted from blood. Specified subset: CD45RA+ positively selected. DNA for the CDR3: TGTGCCAGTAAGGATTACGGACTAGCCAAAAACATTCAGTACTTC. It codes for CASKDYGLAKNIQYF.